The 9 T cell receptor beta chains below come from one sample, sequenced in a study of CD4+ T cells in melanoma. Sequenced by immunoSEQ multiplex PCR; TCRdb stores in-frame clones only, minus some. The profile shows approximately 110,000 clones, 92% of them singletons. Sequencing was performed on peripheral blood. Receptor source: a human donor with melanoma.

This chain connects TRBV19 to TRBJ2-5; TRBD1 is a possible D gene (5 bases). V lost 7 bases and J lost 2, with 17 bases in between. The germline V gene has CDR1 LNHDA and CDR2 SQIVND (reference sequence). This CDR3 has 15 residues. The CDR3 DNA is TGTGCCAGTAAACAGTTGACAGCCCCACAAGAGACCCAGTACTTC. Encoded protein: CASKQLTAPQETQYF. The variable domain in full, completed from reference TRBV19 and TRBJ2-5, reads DGGITQSPKYLFRKEGQNVTLSCEQNLNHDAMYWYRQDPGQGLRLIYYSQIVNDFQKGDIAEGYSVSREKKESFPLTVTSAQKNPTAFYLCASKQLTAPQETQYFGPGTRLLVL.

The chain joins TRBV7-9 to TRBJ1-2; 9 nucleotides match TRBD1. The CDR3 has 12 amino acids. From germline, CDR1 is SEHNR and CDR2 FQNEAQ (reference sequence). The V gene end was trimmed by 8 bases and the J gene end by 9 bases; junction bases not matched to a gene: 7. The CDR3, as DNA: TGTGCCAGCTCGTGGACAGGGGCCAGCTACACCTTC. This gives the protein CASSWTGASYTF.

This clone was detected once. The rearrangement joins TRBV5-1 to TRBJ2-1; no clear D. V shed 4 bases and J shed 6 bases, with 11 bases lying between them. There are 13 residues in the CDR3. CDR1 and CDR2 (germline): SGHRS, YFSETQ. The CDR3 sequence is CASSPGSGNEQFF. The CDR3 nucleotides read TGCGCCAGCAGCCCCGGGTCGGGCAATGAGCAGTTCTTC.

This chain uses TRBV4-2 with TRBJ2-1; D unclear. The V gene's germline CDR1 is LGHNA and CDR2 YNFKEQ. The CDR3 contains 16 residues. V was clipped by 2 bases and J by 3 bases, with 14 bases between them. CDR3 amino acids: CASSQTDQARYNEQFF. The CDR3 nucleotides are TGTGCCAGCAGCCAAACGGACCAGGCCCGCTACAATGAGCAGTTCTTC.

The chain employs TRBV30 and TRBJ2-3; D call uncertain. The germline V gene encodes CDR1 GTSNPN and CDR2 SVGIG (reference sequence). Trimming removed 4 bases from V and 0 bases from J, with 11 bases in between. CDR3 length: 14 amino acids. CDR3 sequence: CAWNLGLSTDTQYF. The CDR3 coding sequence is TGTGCCTGGAACCTGGGCTTGAGCACAGATACGCAGTATTTT.

The gene calls are TRBV6-5 and TRBJ2-2, with TRBD2 as a possible D gene (6 bases). Germline V gene data show CDR1 as MNHEY and CDR2 as SVGAGI. Trimming left V 6 bases short and J 4 bases short, with 15 bases between. The CDR3 has 15 residues. The CDR3 DNA sequence: TGTGCCAGCAGCCCCCCAACTAGCTTCACCGGGGAGCTGTTTTTT. This encodes CASSPPTSFTGELFF.

The chain's CDR3 is CASSPLEAGDYEQYF. The CDR3 nucleotides are TGCGCCAGCAGCCCCCTGGAGGCGGGAGACTACGAGCAGTACTTC. V and J are TRBV5-1 and TRBJ2-7; TRBD2 agrees at 7 bases. The germline V gene encodes CDR1 SGHRS and CDR2 YFSETQ. CDR3 length: 15 amino acids. The ends lost 4 bases at V and 3 bases at J; junction bases unmatched: 10.

The chain employs TRBV7-3 and TRBJ2-3; TRBD2 is a possible D gene (5 bases). V was shortened by 2 bases and J by 0 bases, with 9 bases between the two germline ends. The CDR3 totals 15 residues. Germline CDR1 SGHTA, CDR2 FQGTGA. The CDR3 spells CASSLGGFSTDTQYF. For the CDR3, the DNA is TGTGCCAGCAGCTTAGGCGGGTTCAGCACAGATACGCAGTATTTT.

The genes are TRBV5-4 and TRBJ1-2; maybe TRBD1 (6 bases). This CDR3 comprises 14 residues. In germline, CDR1 is SGHNT, CDR2 YYREEE (reference sequence). Deletions cut 5 bases from V and 7 bases from J, with 18 bases between. DNA for the CDR3: TGTGCCAGCAGTGGCAGGGGCGCCTTGGTTGGCTACACCTTC. It codes for CASSGRGALVGYTF.